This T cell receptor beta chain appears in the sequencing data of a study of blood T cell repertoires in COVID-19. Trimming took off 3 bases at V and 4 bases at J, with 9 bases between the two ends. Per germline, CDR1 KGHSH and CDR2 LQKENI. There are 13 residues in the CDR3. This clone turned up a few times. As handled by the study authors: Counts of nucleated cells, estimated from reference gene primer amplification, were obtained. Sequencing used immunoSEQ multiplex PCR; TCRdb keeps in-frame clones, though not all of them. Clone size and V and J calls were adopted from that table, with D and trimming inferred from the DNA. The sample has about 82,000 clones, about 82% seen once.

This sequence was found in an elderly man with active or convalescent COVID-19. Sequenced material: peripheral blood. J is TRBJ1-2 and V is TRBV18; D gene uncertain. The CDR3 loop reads CASSPQAAYGYTF. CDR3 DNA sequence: TGTGCCAGCTCACCTCAGGCCGCCTATGGCTACACCTTC.